The next 20 T cell receptor beta chains were all read from a single sample in a study of Graves' ophthalmopathy and Graves' hyperthyroidism. CDR3 regions of TCR beta were amplified from RNA transcripts. The first round was an RT-PCR with HTBI primers, and the second round was a multiplex PCR. MiXCR was run by TCRdb on the multiplex PCR reads, yielding one entry per CDR3 protein. The data contain about 500,000 distinct CDR3 sequences, less than 40% of them singletons. The source material was peripheral blood or thyroid tissue (not recorded which). Source of these receptors: an adult man with Graves' hyperthyroidism.

This clonotype was picked up a small number of times. The chain recombines TRBV15 with TRBJ2-7; D is perhaps TRBD2 (6 bases). The DNA end favors TRBJ2-1, so the J call may be wrong. Germline V gives CDR1 LNHNV, CDR2 YYDKDF (reference sequence). The CDR3 covers 13 residues. Here the CDR3 reads CATSSGITNEQFF. CDR3 coding DNA: TGTGCCACCAGTAGCGGAATAACCAATGAGCAGTTCTTC.

The rearrangement links TRBV5-4 to TRBJ2-5; TRBD1 agrees at 9 bases. The J call may be mistaken, given a closer DNA end match to TRBJ2-1. The CDR3 extends over 14 amino acids. CDR1 is SGHNT, CDR2 YYREEE, per germline (reference sequence). The chain's CDR3 is CASSTLDRGDEQFF. CDR3 in DNA: TGTGCCAGCAGCACCTTGGACAGGGGCGATGAGCAGTTCTTC.

There are many counts of this clonotype. The chain uses TRBV6-5 and TRBJ2-5; perhaps TRBD2 as D (6 bases). The CDR3 spans 14 residues. The germline gives CDR1 MNHEY, CDR2 SVGAGI. Trimming took off 2 bases at V and 4 bases at J, with 11 bases between the two ends. This CDR3 is CASSYPGLTETQYF. The CDR3 region has the DNA TGTGCCAGCAGTTACCCCGGACTAACAGAGACCCAGTACTTC.

The sample holds a few counts of this clonotype. V gene TRBV7-2 combines with J gene TRBJ2-5; 8 bases match TRBD1. The V gene's germline CDR1 is SGHTA and CDR2 FQGNSA. The CDR3 is 15 residues long. With V trimmed by 6 bases and J by 3 bases, 9 bases remained unmatched. The CDR3 here is CASSSSGQVEETQYF. The CDR3 coding sequence is TGTGCCAGCAGTTCCTCGGGACAGGTAGAAGAGACCCAGTACTTC.

This clonotype was seen only a few times. V and J are TRBV2 and TRBJ2-7; D unclear. Between the trimmed V and J ends, which lost 7 bases and 7 bases, there was a span of 8 bases. This CDR3 region has 10 residues. Germline assignment: CDR1 SNHLY and CDR2 FYNNEI. CDR3 in amino acids: CASNPREQYF. In DNA form, the CDR3 reads TGTGCCAGCAACCCTCGTGAGCAGTACTTC.

This clonotype was detected many times. The chain joins TRBV6-5 to TRBJ1-5; weak D call: TRBD1 (5 bases). CDR3 length equals 13 residues. V lost 6 bases to trimming and J lost 6 bases, with 12 bases between them. The V gene's germline CDR1 is MNHEY and CDR2 SVGAGI. This CDR3 reads CASSPGRGQPQHF. CDR3 coding DNA: TGTGCCAGCAGCCCGGGGAGGGGTCAGCCCCAGCATTTT.

A few counts support this clonotype. This chain links TRBV6-1 with TRBJ1-2, with D possibly TRBD1 on 6 matching bases. The germline V and J ends were trimmed by 2 bases and 3 bases, with 13 bases remaining between them. Germline V gene lookup returns CDR1 MNHNS and CDR2 SASEGT. The CDR3 extends over 15 amino acids. CDR3 sequence reads: CASSERGGGYYGYTF. DNA for the CDR3: TGTGCCAGCAGTGAAAGAGGGGGGGGTTACTATGGCTACACCTTC.

A note on this clonotype: One end of the junction varies from germline; a read error may be responsible. V and J are TRBV20-1 and TRBJ1-6; tentative D call: TRBD1 (5 bases). CDR3 size: 19 residues. CDR1 and CDR2 (germline): DFQATT, SNEGSKA (reference sequence). The CDR3: CSARVFQSTALSYDSPLHF. The CDR3 nucleotides read TGCAGTGCTAGAGTGTTTCAATCGACAGCTCTCTCCTATGATTCACCCCTCCACTTT.

V usage is TRBV11-2 and J usage is TRBJ2-7; 9 bases are shared with TRBD2. CDR1 is SGHAT, CDR2 FQNNGV, per germline. CDR3 length: 14 residues. V was pared by 2 bases and J by 3 bases, with 2 bases of the junction left unmatched. DNA for the CDR3: TGTGCCAGCAGCTTATTTAGCGGGGGCTACGAGCAGTACTTC. As protein: CASSLFSGGYEQYF.

CDR3 in DNA: TGTGCCAGCAGTGGTGGAGGCGGCAATCACTATGGCTACACCTTC. Translation: CASSGGGGNHYGYTF. The rearrangement joins TRBV2 to TRBJ1-2; D is uncertain. Germline CDR1 is SNHLY and CDR2 is FYNNEI. V was shortened by 4 bases and J by 3 bases, with 15 bases between the two germline ends. This CDR3 spans 15 amino acids.

Points on this clonotype: The final CDR3 position lacks the conserved phenylalanine or tryptophan, pointing to a likely read error. No DNA is shown, since the ends of the CDR3 on it are uncertain; the CDR3 is the one TCRdb lists. This chain's CDR3 is CSASSPTA. The chain is built from TRBV20-1 and TRBJ1-6. The CDR3 is 8 residues long, ends included. Per the germline V gene, CDR1 is DFQATT and CDR2 is SNEGSKA (reference sequence).

This clonotype was counted ten times or more. The CDR3, as DNA: TGTGCCAGCAGCCCGCGCACGAACACTAACTATGGCTACACCTTC. Its translation: CASSPRTNTNYGYTF. The V gene is TRBV7-8, the J gene TRBJ1-2; D is ambiguous. The CDR3 is 15 amino acids. CDR1 and CDR2 (germline): SGHVS, FQNEAQ. Trimming left V 5 bases short and J 0 bases short, with 13 bases between.

The gene calls are TRBV7-8 and TRBJ1-4, with D perhaps TRBD1 (6 bases). V was shortened by 2 bases and J by 8 bases, with 12 bases between the two germline ends. Germline-derived CDR1 and CDR2 are SGHVS and FQNEAQ. CDR3 length: 14 amino acids. The chain's CDR3 is CASSLLGAGEKLFF. CDR3 sequence (DNA): TGTGCCAGCAGCTTATTGGGGGCAGGGGAAAAACTGTTTTTT.

This clonotype was detected ten times or more. The chain is built from TRBV9 and TRBJ1-5, with 7 bases identical to TRBD1. This CDR3 comprises 15 residues. The V gene's germline CDR1 is SGDLS and CDR2 YYNGEE. V shed 0 bases, J shed 5 bases, and the junction held 5 bases outside the gene matches. The CDR3 DNA sequence: TGTGCCAGCAGCGTAGAGGGGGCGGGAGATCAGCCCCAGCATTTT. Protein: CASSVEGAGDQPQHF.

This rearrangement joins TRBV7-9 to TRBJ2-7, with D perhaps TRBD1 or TRBD2 (6 bases each). The J call may be wrong; the DNA end is better matched by TRBJ2-1. CDR1 and CDR2 (germline): SEHNR, FQNEAQ (reference sequence). This CDR3 has 15 amino acids. For the CDR3, the DNA is TGTGCCAGCAGCTTAGAAGGGGGGCGGCCCAATGAGCAGTTCTTC. Translation: CASSLEGGRPNEQFF.

This clonotype was detected many times. J is TRBJ1-3 and V is TRBV7-9, with D unresolved. V was clipped by 3 bases and J by 0 bases, with 6 bases between them. Germline values: CDR1 SEHNR, CDR2 FQNEAQ (reference sequence). The CDR3 loop spans 14 amino acids. The CDR3 here is CASSFGVSGNTIYF. For the CDR3, the DNA is TGTGCCAGCAGCTTCGGAGTCTCTGGAAACACCATATATTTT. The entire variable domain, with the rest obtained from reference TRBV7-9 and TRBJ1-3, is as follows: DTGVSQNPRHKITKRGQNVTFRCDPISEHNRLYWYRQTLGQGPEFLTYFQNEAQLEKSRLLSDRFSAERPKGSFSTLEIQRTEQGDSAMYLCASSFGVSGNTIYFGEGSWLTVV.

The gene calls are TRBV7-2 and TRBJ1-5; D is possibly TRBD1 (5 bases). Looked up from germline, CDR1 is SGHTA and CDR2 is FQGNSA. V lost 3 bases and J lost 14, with 14 bases in between. CDR3 length equals 12 residues. DNA for the CDR3: TGTGCCAGCAGCTTCGACAGAGCCTACGAGCATTTT. Protein: CASSFDRAYEHF.

This clonotype was observed many times. This chain uses TRBV24-1 with TRBJ2-5; the D gene could be TRBD1 or TRBD2 (5 bases each). CDR1 KGHDR and CDR2 SFDVKD come from the germline V gene. CDR3 length: 14 amino acids. Trimming left V 9 bases short and J 1 base short, with 14 bases between. The CDR3 coding sequence is TGTGCCACCGGGACGAATGGGGCCCAAGAGACCCAGTACTTC. Its translation is CATGTNGAQETQYF.

This clonotype was observed many times. This chain uses TRBV29-1 with TRBJ2-2, with 11 bases matching TRBD2. The germline gives CDR1 SQVTM, CDR2 ANQGSEA. CDR3 length equals 17 residues. J gave up 4 bases and V 1 base, and 8 bases lay outside the gene matches. The CDR3 region has the DNA TGCAGCGTTGAAGCTAGCGGGAGGTTCTCTTCCACCGGGGAGCTGTTTTTT. Translating gives CSVEASGRFSSTGELFF.

This clonotype was detected once. The gene calls are TRBV6-9 and TRBJ1-6; 10 bases are shared with TRBD1. V shed 9 bases and J 9 bases; nucleotides not matched to a gene: 5. Germline loops: CDR1 MNHGY, CDR2 SVAAGI. The CDR3 is 13 residues long. The CDR3 here is CARPGTGVSPLHF. CDR3 bases: TGTGCCAGGCCCGGGACAGGGGTTTCACCCCTCCACTTT.